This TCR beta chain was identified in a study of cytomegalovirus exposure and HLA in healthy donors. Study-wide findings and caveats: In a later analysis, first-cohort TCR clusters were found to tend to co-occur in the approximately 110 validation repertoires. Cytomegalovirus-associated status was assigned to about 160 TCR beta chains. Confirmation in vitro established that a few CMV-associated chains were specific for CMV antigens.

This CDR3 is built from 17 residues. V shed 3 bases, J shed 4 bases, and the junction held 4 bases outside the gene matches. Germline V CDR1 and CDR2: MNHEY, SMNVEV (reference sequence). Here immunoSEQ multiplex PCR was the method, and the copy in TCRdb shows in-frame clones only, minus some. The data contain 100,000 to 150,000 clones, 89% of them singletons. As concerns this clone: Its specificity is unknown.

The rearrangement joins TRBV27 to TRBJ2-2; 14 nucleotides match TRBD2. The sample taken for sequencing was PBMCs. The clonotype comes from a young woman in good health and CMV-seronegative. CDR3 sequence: CASSFRLAGGFTGELFF. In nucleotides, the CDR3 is TGTGCCAGCAGTTTCCGACTAGCGGGAGGGTTCACCGGGGAGCTGTTTTTT.